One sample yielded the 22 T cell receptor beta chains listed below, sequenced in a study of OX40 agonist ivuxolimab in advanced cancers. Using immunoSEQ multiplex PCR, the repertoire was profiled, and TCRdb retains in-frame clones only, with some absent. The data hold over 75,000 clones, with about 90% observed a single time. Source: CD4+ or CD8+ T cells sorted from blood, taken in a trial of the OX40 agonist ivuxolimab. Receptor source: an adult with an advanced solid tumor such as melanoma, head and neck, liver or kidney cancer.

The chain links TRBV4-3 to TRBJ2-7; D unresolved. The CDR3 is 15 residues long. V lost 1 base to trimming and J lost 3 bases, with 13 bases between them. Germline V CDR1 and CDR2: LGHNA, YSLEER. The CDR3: CASSQGLGPGYEQYF. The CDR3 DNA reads TGCGCCAGCAGCCAAGGTTTAGGCCCGGGCTACGAGCAGTACTTC.

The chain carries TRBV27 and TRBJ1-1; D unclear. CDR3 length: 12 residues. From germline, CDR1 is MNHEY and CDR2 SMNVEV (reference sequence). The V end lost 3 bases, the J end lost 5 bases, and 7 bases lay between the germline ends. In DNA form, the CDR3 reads TGTGCCAGCAGTTTTTTGGGAACTGAAGCTTTCTTT. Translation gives CASSFLGTEAFF.

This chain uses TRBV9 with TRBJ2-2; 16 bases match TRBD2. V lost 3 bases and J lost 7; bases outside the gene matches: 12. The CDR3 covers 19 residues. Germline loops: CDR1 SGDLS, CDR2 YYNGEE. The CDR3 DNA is TGTGCCAGCAGCGGAGCCCGAGGGACTAGCGGGAGGGATGGCGGGGAGCTGTTTTTT. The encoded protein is CASSGARGTSGRDGGELFF. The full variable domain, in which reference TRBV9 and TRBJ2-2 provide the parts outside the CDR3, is DSGVTQTPKHLITATGQRVTLRCSPRSGDLSVYWYQQSLDQGLQFLIQYYNGEERAKGNILERFSAQQFPDLHSELNLSSLELGDSALYFCASSGARGTSGRDGGELFFGEGSRLTVL.

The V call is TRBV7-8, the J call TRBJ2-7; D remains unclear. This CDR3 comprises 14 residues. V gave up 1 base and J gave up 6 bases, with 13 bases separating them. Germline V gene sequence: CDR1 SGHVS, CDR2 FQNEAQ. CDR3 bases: TGTGCCAGCAGCTTAGACCTAGGATTCGGCGAGCAGTACTTC. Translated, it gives CASSLDLGFGEQYF. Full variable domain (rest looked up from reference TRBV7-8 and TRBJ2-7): GAGVSQSPRYKVAKRGQDVALRCDPISGHVSLFWYQQALGQGPEFLTYFQNEAQLDKSGLPSDRFFAERPEGSVSTLKIQRTQQEDSAVYLCASSLDLGFGEQYFGPGTRLTVT.

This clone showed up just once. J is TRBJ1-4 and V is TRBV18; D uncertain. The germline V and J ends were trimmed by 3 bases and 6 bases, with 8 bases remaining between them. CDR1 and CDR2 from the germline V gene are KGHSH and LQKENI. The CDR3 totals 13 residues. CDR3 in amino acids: CASSPLRDEKLFF. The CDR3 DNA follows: TGTGCCAGCTCACCCCTCAGAGATGAAAAACTGTTTTTT.

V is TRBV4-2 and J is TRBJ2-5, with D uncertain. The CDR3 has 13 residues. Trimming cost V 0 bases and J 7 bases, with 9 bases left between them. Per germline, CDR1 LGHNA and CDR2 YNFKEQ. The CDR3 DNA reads TGTGCCAGCAGCCAAGATCTATTCGGGACCCAGTACTTC. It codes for CASSQDLFGTQYF.

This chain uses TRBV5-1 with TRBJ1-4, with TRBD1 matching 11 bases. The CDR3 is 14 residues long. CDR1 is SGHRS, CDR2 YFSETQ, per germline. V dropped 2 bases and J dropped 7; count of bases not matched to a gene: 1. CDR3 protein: CASSLGTGGEKLFF. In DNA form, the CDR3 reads TGCGCCAGCAGCTTAGGGACAGGGGGTGAAAAACTGTTTTTT.

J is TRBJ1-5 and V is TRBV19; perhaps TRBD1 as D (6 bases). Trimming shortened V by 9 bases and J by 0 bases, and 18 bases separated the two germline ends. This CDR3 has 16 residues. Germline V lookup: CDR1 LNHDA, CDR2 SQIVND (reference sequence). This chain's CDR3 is CASQGLNPYSNQPQHF. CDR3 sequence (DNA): TGTGCCAGCCAGGGGCTGAACCCCTATAGCAATCAGCCCCAGCATTTT.

The CDR3 region is CSVEEAGLGSYTF. CDR3 sequence (DNA): TGCAGCGTTGAAGAAGCAGGGTTAGGAAGCTACACCTTC. This chain connects TRBV29-1 to TRBJ1-2; D perhaps matches TRBD1 (5 bases). Germline V gives CDR1 SQVTM, CDR2 ANQGSEA. Trimming pared 0 bases from V and 9 bases from J, leaving 14 bases between. The CDR3 is made up of 13 amino acids.

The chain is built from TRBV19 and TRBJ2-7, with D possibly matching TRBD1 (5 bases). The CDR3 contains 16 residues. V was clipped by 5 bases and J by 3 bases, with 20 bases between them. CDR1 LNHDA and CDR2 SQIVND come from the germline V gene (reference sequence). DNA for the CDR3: TGTGCCAGTAGTTCATTTGGACACGCCGACAGCTACGAGCAGTACTTC. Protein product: CASSSFGHADSYEQYF.

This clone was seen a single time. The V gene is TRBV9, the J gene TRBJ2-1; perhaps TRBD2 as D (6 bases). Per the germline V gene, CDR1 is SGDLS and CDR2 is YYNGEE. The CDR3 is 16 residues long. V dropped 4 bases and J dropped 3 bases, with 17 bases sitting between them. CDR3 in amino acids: CASSLQMDYNYNEQFF. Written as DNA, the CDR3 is TGTGCCAGCAGCCTACAAATGGACTATAACTACAATGAGCAGTTCTTC.

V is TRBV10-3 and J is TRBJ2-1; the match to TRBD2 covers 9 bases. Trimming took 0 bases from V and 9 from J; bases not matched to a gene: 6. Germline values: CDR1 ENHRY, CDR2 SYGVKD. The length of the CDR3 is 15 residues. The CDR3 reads CAISESSSGVGEQFF. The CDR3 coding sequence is TGTGCCATCAGTGAGTCATCTAGCGGGGTAGGTGAGCAGTTCTTC.

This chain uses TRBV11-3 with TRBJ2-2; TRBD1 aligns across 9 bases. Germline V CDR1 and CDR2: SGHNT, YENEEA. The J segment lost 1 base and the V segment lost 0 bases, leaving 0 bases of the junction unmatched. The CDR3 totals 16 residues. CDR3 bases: TGTGCCAGCAGCTTAGAGACAGGGGGGAACACCGGGGAGCTGTTTTTT. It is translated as CASSLETGGNTGELFF.

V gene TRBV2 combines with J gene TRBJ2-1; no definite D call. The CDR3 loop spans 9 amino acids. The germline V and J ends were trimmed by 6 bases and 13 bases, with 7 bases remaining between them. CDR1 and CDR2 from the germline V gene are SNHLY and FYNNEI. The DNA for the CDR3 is TGTGCCAGCAGCCTAGGTCAGTTCTTC. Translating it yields CASSLGQFF.

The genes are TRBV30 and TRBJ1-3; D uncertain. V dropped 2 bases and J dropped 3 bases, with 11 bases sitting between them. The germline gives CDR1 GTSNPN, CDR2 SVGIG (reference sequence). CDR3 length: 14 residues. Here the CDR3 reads CAWSPTNLGNTIYF. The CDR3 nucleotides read TGTGCCTGGAGTCCCACCAACCTTGGAAACACCATATATTTT.

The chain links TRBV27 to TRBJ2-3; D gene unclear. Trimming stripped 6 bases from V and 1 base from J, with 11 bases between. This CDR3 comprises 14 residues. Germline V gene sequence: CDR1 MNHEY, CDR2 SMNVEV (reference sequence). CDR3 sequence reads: CASRPELGTDTQYF. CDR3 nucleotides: TGTGCCAGCAGACCCGAATTGGGCACAGATACGCAGTATTTT.

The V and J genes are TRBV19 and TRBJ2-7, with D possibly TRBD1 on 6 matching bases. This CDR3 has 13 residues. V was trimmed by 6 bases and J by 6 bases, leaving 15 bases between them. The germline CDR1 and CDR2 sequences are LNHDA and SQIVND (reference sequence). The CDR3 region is CASSTTGNGEQYF. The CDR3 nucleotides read TGTGCCAGTAGCACCACAGGGAACGGCGAGCAGTACTTC.

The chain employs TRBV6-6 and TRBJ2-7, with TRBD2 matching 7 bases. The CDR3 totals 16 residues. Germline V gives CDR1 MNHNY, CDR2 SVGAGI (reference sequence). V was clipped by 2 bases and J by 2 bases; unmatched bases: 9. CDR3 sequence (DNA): TGTGCCAGCAGTTACCCAAGGACTAGTATGGCCTACGAGCAGTACTTC. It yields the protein CASSYPRTSMAYEQYF.

The CDR3: CASSPDRVAEQFF. The CDR3 DNA sequence: TGTGCCAGCTCACCGGACAGGGTGGCTGAGCAGTTCTTC. This rearrangement joins TRBV18 to TRBJ2-1; 8 bases align to TRBD1. This CDR3 contains 13 residues. Germline lookup yields CDR1 KGHSH and CDR2 LQKENI. V shed 3 bases and J 9 bases; nucleotides not matched to a gene: 4.

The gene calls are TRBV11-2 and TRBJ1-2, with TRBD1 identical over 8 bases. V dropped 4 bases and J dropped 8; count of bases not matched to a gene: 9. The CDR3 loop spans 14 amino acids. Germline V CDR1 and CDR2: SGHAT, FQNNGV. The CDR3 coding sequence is TGTGCCAGCAGCTCCGGGACAGGAGTCAACGGCTACACCTTC. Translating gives CASSSGTGVNGYTF.

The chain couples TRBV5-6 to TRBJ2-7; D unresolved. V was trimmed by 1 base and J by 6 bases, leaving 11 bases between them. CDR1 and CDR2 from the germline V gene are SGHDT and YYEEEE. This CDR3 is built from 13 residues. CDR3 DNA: TGTGCCAGCAGCTTGAGGGCCGGCAGCGAGCAGTACTTC. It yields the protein CASSLRAGSEQYF.

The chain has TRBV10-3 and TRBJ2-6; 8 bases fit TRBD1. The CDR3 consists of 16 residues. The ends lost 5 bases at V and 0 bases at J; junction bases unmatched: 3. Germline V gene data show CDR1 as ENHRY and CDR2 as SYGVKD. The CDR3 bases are TGTGCCATCAGTCCAGACAGGGGCTCTGGGGCCAACGTCCTGACTTTC. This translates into CAISPDRGSGANVLTF.